This TCR beta chain came from a study of blood T cell repertoires in COVID-19. At the level of the study: Spain, Italy and the United States supplied samples that represented acute and convalescent COVID-19. Nucleic acid was either cDNA or gDNA, and it came from T cells, B-cell-depleted T cells, or PBMCs.

CDR3 length equals 15 residues. Original methodology: The assay estimated nucleated cells by amplifying reference gene primers. TCRdb's table, derived via immunoSEQ multiplex PCR, lists solely in-frame clones and lacks some. V, J and clone size were drawn from that table, and D and trimming were deduced from the DNA. The sample contains 100,000 to 150,000 clones, about 86% of which appear only once. The origin of this receptor is an elderly man with active or convalescent COVID-19. Sequencing used peripheral blood. The chain recombines TRBV7-5 with TRBJ2-1; the table's D call TRBD2 went unverified against the DNA. TRBV7-5 is shown as a pseudogene. CDR3 protein: CARSHPVSSYNEQFF. Written as DNA, the CDR3 is TGTGCCAGAAGTCACCCGGTTAGCTCCTACAATGAGCAGTTCTTC.